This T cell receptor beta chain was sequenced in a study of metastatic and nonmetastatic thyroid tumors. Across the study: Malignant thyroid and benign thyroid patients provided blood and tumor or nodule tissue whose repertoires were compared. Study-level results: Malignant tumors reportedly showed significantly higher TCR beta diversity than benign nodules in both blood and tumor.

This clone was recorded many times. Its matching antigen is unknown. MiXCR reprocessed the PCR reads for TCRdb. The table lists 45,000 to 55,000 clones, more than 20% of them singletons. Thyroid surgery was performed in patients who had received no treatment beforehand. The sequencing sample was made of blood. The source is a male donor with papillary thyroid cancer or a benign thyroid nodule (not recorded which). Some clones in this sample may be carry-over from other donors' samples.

This CDR3 is CASSFSQGRETQYF. The DNA of the CDR3 is TGTGCCAGCAGTTTTTCACAGGGTAGGGAGACCCAGTACTTC. V and J are TRBV12-3 or TRBV12-4 and TRBJ2-5; possibly TRBD1 for D (6 bases). V was trimmed by 3 bases and J by 5 bases, leaving 13 bases between them. This CDR3 is 14 amino acids long.